A single count supports the clone carrying this T cell receptor (beta chain). Sequencing targeted TCR beta in T cells from blood (CD8+ and CD4+). TEMRA cells were enriched by FACS, while CD8+ and CD4+ T cells were obtained through a negative isolation that was performed magnetically. The RNA input was about 0.5 to 1 ug, and it was reverse transcribed with random hexamers. Amplification of the TCR beta CDR3 was carried out by immunoSEQ multiplex PCR, which spanned a total of 54 Vbeta and 13 Jbeta segments. TCRdb re-called the immunoSEQ multiplex PCR reads through MiXCR, storing one row per CDR3 protein. The sample lists 170,000 or so distinct CDR3 sequences, 80% to 95% occurring once. The source of the sample is a study of CD8 T cells in Susac syndrome. The CDR3 has 15 residues. Germline V gene sequence: CDR1 SGHAT, CDR2 FQNNGV. Deletions cut 3 bases from V and 0 bases from J, with 12 bases between.

The sequenced sample was CD4+ T cells from PBMCs. The clonotype was recovered from a human donor with multiple sclerosis. V usage is TRBV11-2 and J usage is TRBJ2-7; weak D call: TRBD2 (6 bases). The chain's CDR3 is CASSLEGGSSYEQYF. CDR3 sequence (DNA): TGTGCCAGCAGCTTGGAGGGCGGTAGCTCCTACGAGCAGTACTTC.